This TCR beta chain was identified in a study of identical twins. Study-wide results and limits: Cord blood's abundant beta clonotypes had fewer insertions, unlike memory repertoires.

Each CDR3 protein gets one entry after TCRdb re-called the 5' RACE reads with MiXCR. The table lists roughly 250,000 distinct CDR3 sequences, about 14% of them singletons, with around 8.9% in the top ten. This clonotype has only a few counts. Antigen specificity is unknown. Sequenced material: memory (CD45RO+) T cells sorted from blood. The TCR sequence derives from a woman younger than 35 in good health.

CDR3 region: CASSVQGFQPQHF. The CDR3 nucleotides are TGTGCCAGCAGCGTTCAAGGGTTTCAGCCCCAGCATTTT. V gene TRBV9 combines with J gene TRBJ1-5, with D unresolved. V lost 2 bases to trimming and J lost 6 bases, with 9 bases between them. The germline gives CDR1 SGDLS, CDR2 YYNGEE. The length of the CDR3 is 13 residues.